Following are 28 T cell receptor beta chains from one sample sequenced in a study of blood T cell repertoires in COVID-19 (TCRdb year 2020). Library prep was done by the immunoSEQ multiplex PCR assay. TCRdb limited this immuneACCESS table to in-frame rearrangements with V and J called. A share of clones is missing; checked studies link under half to unresolved V genes, and the rest is unexplained. The table for this sample lists 90,000 to 120,000 clones; about four fifths of them were counted only once. Of the sample, about 5% is held by the ten largest clones. Sequences were obtained from peripheral blood. The source is a man aged 55 to 70 with acute or convalescent COVID-19.

The rearrangement links TRBV9 to TRBJ2-3; no definite D call. CDR1 is SGDLS, CDR2 YYNGEE, per germline. V lost 4 bases and J 2 bases, leaving 5 bases between the germline ends. The CDR3 has 12 residues. The CDR3 sequence: CASSFYTDTQYF. The CDR3 DNA is TGTGCCAGCAGCTTCTACACAGATACGCAGTATTTT.

The genes are TRBV24-1 and TRBJ1-1; the D gene is possibly TRBD1 (5 bases). This CDR3 is built from 13 residues. The ends were cut back, 6 bases at V and 6 bases at J, with 13 bases in the middle. The germline V gene has CDR1 KGHDR and CDR2 SFDVKD. DNA of the CDR3: TGTGCCACCAGTTTAGGGGCGTCCCCTGAAGCTTTCTTT. Its translation: CATSLGASPEAFF.

The chain uses TRBV7-9 and TRBJ1-1; D is possibly TRBD1 (6 bases). Trimming removed 1 base from V and 4 bases from J, with 7 bases in between. The CDR3 consists of 13 residues. CDR1 and CDR2 (germline): SEHNR, FQNEAQ (reference sequence). The CDR3 coding sequence is TGTGCCAGCAGCTTAGGACAGGCCACTGAAGCTTTCTTT. Residues: CASSLGQATEAFF.

CDR3 DNA: TGTGCCAGCAGTTACTTCGGGAGCAACACTGAAGCTTTCTTT. Its translation: CASSYFGSNTEAFF. The chain recombines TRBV6-2 or TRBV6-3 with TRBJ1-1; no reliable D call. The germline CDR1 and CDR2 sequences are MNHEY and SVGEGT. The CDR3 has 14 residues. V lost 1 base, J lost 2 bases, and 8 bases lay in between.

The chain is built from TRBV27 and TRBJ2-1; 10 nucleotides line up with TRBD2. This CDR3 has 15 residues. J gave up 6 bases and V 6 bases, and 8 bases lay outside the gene matches. Germline-derived CDR1 and CDR2 are MNHEY and SMNVEV (reference sequence). The CDR3 sequence: CASRPVLAGSNEQFF. The CDR3 nucleotides read TGTGCCAGCAGGCCGGTACTAGCGGGATCCAATGAGCAGTTCTTC.

The rearrangement links TRBV19 to TRBJ2-7, with D uncertain. The CDR3 extends over 14 amino acids. Trimming took 5 bases from V and 0 from J, leaving 11 bases between them. From germline, CDR1 is LNHDA and CDR2 SQIVND (reference sequence). The CDR3 spells CASSAPGDSYEQYF. In nucleotides, the CDR3 is TGTGCCAGTAGTGCGCCAGGTGACTCCTACGAGCAGTACTTC.

The chain uses TRBV30 and TRBJ1-6; D might be TRBD1 (6 bases). The germline V gene encodes CDR1 GTSNPN and CDR2 SVGIG (reference sequence). The CDR3 sequence is 13 residues long. The V gene lost 4 bases and the J gene lost 7 bases, with 11 bases spanning the gap. The CDR3 bases are TGTGCCTGGAACCGGGACAAGAATTCACCCCTCCACTTT. This sequence encodes CAWNRDKNSPLHF.

The chain carries TRBV7-2 and TRBJ1-5; 9 positions match TRBD1. The V and J ends lost 8 bases and 3 bases, in that order; junction bases with no gene match: 5. The CDR3 is made up of 14 amino acids. The V gene's germline CDR1 is SGHTA and CDR2 FQGNSA. This CDR3 reads CASAGTGFNQPQHF. The CDR3 DNA sequence: TGTGCCAGCGCCGGGACAGGGTTCAATCAGCCCCAGCATTTT.

V usage is TRBV24-1 and J usage is TRBJ2-1; D may be TRBD1 (6 bases). Deletions cut 9 bases from V and 7 bases from J, with 21 bases between. The CDR3 consists of 15 residues. The germline CDR1 and CDR2 sequences are KGHDR and SFDVKD. The CDR3 DNA reads as TGTGCCACCGAGAACACAGGGTCAAGAAGAAATGAGCAGTTCTTC. Its protein product is CATENTGSRRNEQFF.

The V call is TRBV27, the J call TRBJ2-1; possible D gene TRBD2, 6 bases. CDR1 MNHEY and CDR2 SMNVEV come from the germline V gene (reference sequence). This CDR3 spans 16 amino acids. The V and J ends lost 3 bases and 8 bases respectively, with 20 bases between them. CDR3 nucleotides: TGTGCCAGCAGTTTCATGTTGGCTAGCGTAGAGGATGAGCAGTTCTTC. Translation gives CASSFMLASVEDEQFF.

The chain links TRBV5-1 to TRBJ1-3, with a possible D match to TRBD1 (5 bases). Germline CDR1 and CDR2: SGHRS and YFSETQ. The CDR3 length is 14 residues. V lost 0 bases and J lost 6, with 10 bases in between. CDR3 region: CASSLDWGENTIYF. The CDR3 nucleotides are TGCGCCAGCAGCTTGGACTGGGGCGAAAACACCATATATTTT.

The genes are TRBV18 and TRBJ2-1, with D uncertain. Per the germline V gene, CDR1 is KGHSH and CDR2 is LQKENI. V was cut by 1 base and J by 10 bases, with 11 bases left in between. This CDR3 contains 13 residues. The CDR3 region has the DNA TGTGCCAGCTCACCACTGTCTGACGGGGAGCAGTTCTTC. This codes for CASSPLSDGEQFF.

The genes are TRBV7-8 and TRBJ2-7; a possible D gene is TRBD1 (5 bases). The germline V gene encodes CDR1 SGHVS and CDR2 FQNEAQ. CDR3 length equals 15 residues. The ends were cut back, 7 bases at V and 4 bases at J, with 20 bases in the middle. The CDR3 bases are TGTGCCAGCACCCAAGATCAGGGCCCATCTTACGAGCAGTACTTC. Translating it yields CASTQDQGPSYEQYF.

V is TRBV5-1 and J is TRBJ2-1; TRBD2 is a possible D gene (6 bases). The V end was cut by 1 base, the J end by 4 bases, with 15 bases between. The CDR3 is 16 amino acids. The germline V gene encodes CDR1 SGHRS and CDR2 YFSETQ. The CDR3 spells CASSLIEAGPYNEQFF. DNA of the CDR3: TGCGCCAGCAGCTTGATAGAGGCGGGACCATACAATGAGCAGTTCTTC.

The chain is built from TRBV30 and TRBJ1-4; TRBD1 is a possible D gene (5 bases). Germline V gene sequence: CDR1 GTSNPN, CDR2 SVGIG (reference sequence). The germline V and J ends were trimmed by 0 bases and 7 bases, with 12 bases remaining between them. This CDR3 comprises 14 residues. Here the CDR3 reads CAWSVGGIGEKLFF. CDR3 bases: TGTGCCTGGAGTGTGGGGGGGATAGGTGAAAAACTGTTTTTT. The full variable domain, rest sourced from reference TRBV30 and TRBJ1-4, is SQTIHQWPATLVQPVGSPLSLECTVEGTSNPNLYWYRQAAGRGLQLLFYSVGIGQISSEVPQNLSASRPQDRQFILSSKKLLLSDSGFYLCAWSVGGIGEKLFFGSGTQLSVL.

In DNA, the CDR3 is TGTGCCAGCAGTGACGCATCTGGACAGGGGAGCAACCCCCAGCATTTT. Protein product: CASSDASGQGSNPQHF. V is TRBV2 and J is TRBJ1-5, with 9 bases aligning to TRBD1. CDR3 length equals 16 residues. Germline trimming cut 3 bases from V and 10 bases from J; bases unmatched to any gene: 13. Germline V gives CDR1 SNHLY, CDR2 FYNNEI.

This clone was recorded once. This chain connects TRBV2 to TRBJ2-3; TRBD1 might be the D (6 bases). CDR3 length: 15 amino acids. With 5 bases removed from V and 2 bases from J, the gap between germline ends came to 14 bases. Looked up from germline, CDR1 is SNHLY and CDR2 is FYNNEI. The CDR3 DNA is TGTGCCAGCAGTCGACCGGGACAAACCACAGATACGCAGTATTTT. Protein product: CASSRPGQTTDTQYF.

The chain recombines TRBV3-1 (or the pseudogene TRBV3-2) with TRBJ1-6, with a tentative D call TRBD1 (5 bases). Germline V lookup: CDR1 LGHDT, CDR2 YNNKEL (reference sequence). The CDR3 loop spans 14 amino acids. The germline V and J ends were trimmed by 3 bases and 9 bases, with 12 bases remaining between them. The CDR3 DNA follows: TGTGCCAGCAGCCATCAGGGTCCGCCTTCACCCCTCCACTTT. This encodes CASSHQGPPSPLHF.

This chain uses TRBV18 with TRBJ2-1; D may be TRBD2 (5 bases). Germline V gives CDR1 KGHSH, CDR2 LQKENI. CDR3 size: 14 residues. V shed 4 bases and J shed 5 bases, with 12 bases lying between them. CDR3 coding DNA: TGTGCCAGCTCACGAGGGAGTCCTCACAATGAGCAGTTCTTC. Its protein is CASSRGSPHNEQFF.

The chain carries TRBV2 and TRBJ1-4; D remains ambiguous. The CDR3 has 14 residues. Germline V gene sequence: CDR1 SNHLY, CDR2 FYNNEI. Trimming left V 8 bases short and J 0 bases short, with 10 bases between. The CDR3 coding sequence is TGTGCCAGCCTAACAGTTGCAACTAATGAAAAACTGTTTTTT. Protein product: CASLTVATNEKLFF.

V gene TRBV12-3 or TRBV12-4 combines with J gene TRBJ1-1; 7 positions agree with TRBD1. The V and J ends lost 4 bases and 4 bases, in that order; junction bases with no gene match: 3. The length of the CDR3 is 13 residues. The CDR3 spells CASSSTGSTEAFF. The CDR3 nucleotides are TGTGCCAGCAGTTCGACAGGGAGCACTGAAGCTTTCTTT.

The chain couples TRBV3-1 (or the pseudogene TRBV3-2) to TRBJ1-2; D call uncertain. Looked up from germline, CDR1 is LGHDT and CDR2 is YNNKEL (reference sequence). Trimming stripped 1 base from V and 5 bases from J, with 5 bases between. This CDR3 contains 12 residues. The CDR3 loop is CASSQGEYGYTF. CDR3 sequence (DNA): TGTGCCAGCAGCCAAGGGGAGTATGGCTACACCTTC.

The chain couples TRBV9 to TRBJ2-2; 10 bases align to TRBD2. The CDR3 has 16 amino acids. J gave up 6 bases and V 0 bases, and 5 bases lay outside the gene matches. CDR1 is SGDLS, CDR2 YYNGEE, per germline. DNA for the CDR3: TGTGCCAGCAGCGTAGTTAGACTAGCGGGTGCCGGGGAGCTGTTTTTT. Protein product: CASSVVRLAGAGELFF.

Worth noting for this clone: The sample has other DNA sequences that encode this CDR3 too. The rearrangement joins TRBV28 to TRBJ1-2; 8 bases align to TRBD1. The CDR3 is 15 amino acids. Germline lookup yields CDR1 MDHEN and CDR2 SYDVKM. V gave up 2 bases and J gave up 2 bases; unmatched junction bases: 4. CDR3 DNA sequence: TGTGCCAGCAGTTTAAGGACAGGGACAAACTATGGCTACACCTTC. This gives the protein CASSLRTGTNYGYTF.

The chain carries TRBV15 and TRBJ2-3; 9 nucleotides agree with TRBD2. The CDR3 is 16 amino acids. Per the germline V gene, CDR1 is LNHNV and CDR2 is YYDKDF (reference sequence). J lost 2 bases, V lost 5 bases, and 8 bases had no gene match. CDR3 DNA: TGTGCCACCAGCCCCCTGACTAGCGGTGACACAGATACGCAGTATTTT. As protein: CATSPLTSGDTDTQYF. Full variable domain (rest looked up from reference TRBV15 and TRBJ2-3): DAMVIQNPRYQVTQFGKPVTLSCSQTLNHNVMYWYQQKSSQAPKLLFHYYDKDFNNEADTPDNFQSRRPNTSFCFLDIRSPGLGDTAMYLCATSPLTSGDTDTQYFGPGTRLTVL.

This chain links TRBV30 with TRBJ2-5; TRBD1 matches at 7 bases. Germline V CDR1 and CDR2: GTSNPN, SVGIG (reference sequence). J gave up 4 bases and V 3 bases, and 5 bases lay outside the gene matches. This CDR3 has 13 residues. CDR3 protein: CAWSRQGPETQYF. The CDR3 region has the DNA TGTGCCTGGAGCCGACAGGGCCCAGAGACCCAGTACTTC. The whole variable domain, remainder taken from reference TRBV30 and TRBJ2-5, is SQTIHQWPATLVQPVGSPLSLECTVEGTSNPNLYWYRQAAGRGLQLLFYSVGIGQISSEVPQNLSASRPQDRQFILSSKKLLLSDSGFYLCAWSRQGPETQYFGPGTRLLVL.

V usage is TRBV20-1 and J usage is TRBJ2-1; 9 bases are a match to TRBD1. Losses at the gene ends were 3 bases for V and 4 bases for J; bases not matched to a gene: 19. CDR1 and CDR2 from the germline V gene are DFQATT and SNEGSKA (reference sequence). The CDR3 has 19 amino acids. DNA of the CDR3: TGCAGTGCTAGTTATGACAGGGGGACCGGCCACAGCGAATACAATGAGCAGTTCTTC. Translated, it gives CSASYDRGTGHSEYNEQFF.

This rearrangement joins TRBV6-5 to TRBJ1-5; no definite D call. The germline CDR1 and CDR2 sequences are MNHEY and SVGAGI. This CDR3 is 15 amino acids long. V lost 8 bases, J lost 8 bases, and 22 bases lay in between. The CDR3 sequence: CASDARRKGGEPQHF. In nucleotides, the CDR3 is TGTGCCAGCGACGCCCGGAGGAAAGGCGGGGAGCCCCAGCATTTT.